This passage covers 12 T cell receptor beta chains from one sample sequenced in a study of T cell responses to AZD1222 COVID-19 vaccine. Sequencing was performed with immunoSEQ multiplex PCR; in TCRdb, only in-frame clones are kept and a portion is missing. The profile covers over 100,000 clones, with 91% appearing a single time and 6% to 8% taken by the ten largest. Sequencing used peripheral blood, obtained on day 0 of AZD1222 vaccination. All receptors derive from an adult in good health.

This chain joins TRBV7-9 and TRBJ1-2; D remains ambiguous. From germline, CDR1 is SEHNR and CDR2 FQNEAQ (reference sequence). V was shortened by 2 bases and J by 0 bases, with 16 bases between the two germline ends. There are 17 residues in the CDR3. The CDR3 nucleotides are TGTGCCAGCAGCTTATACCCGCCCGAAAGAGCTAACTATGGCTACACCTTC. Protein sequence: CASSLYPPERANYGYTF.

This clone was recorded only once. The V gene is TRBV10-3, the J gene TRBJ1-6; no firm D call. V was cut by 0 bases and J by 8 bases, with 23 bases left in between. Germline V gives CDR1 ENHRY, CDR2 SYGVKD. CDR3 size: 19 residues. CDR3 residues: CAISESGRPGGPMYSPLHF. Here the CDR3 DNA reads TGTGCCATCAGTGAGTCCGGCAGGCCGGGCGGCCCAATGTATTCACCCCTCCACTTT.

The V call is TRBV5-4, the J call TRBJ1-4; 9 bases fit TRBD1. Trimming cost V 4 bases and J 4 bases; bases outside gene matches: 5. Germline values: CDR1 SGHNT, CDR2 YYREEE (reference sequence). This CDR3 has 15 residues. The CDR3, as DNA: TGTGCCAGCAGCCCCCGGACAGGGGTTAATGAAAAACTGTTTTTT. Its protein product is CASSPRTGVNEKLFF. The full variable domain, completed using reference TRBV5-4 and TRBJ1-4, is ETGVTQSPTHLIKTRGQQVTLRCSSQSGHNTVSWYQQALGQGPQFIFQYYREEENGRGNFPPRFSGLQFPNYSSELNVNALELDDSALYLCASSPRTGVNEKLFFGSGTQLSVL.

V is TRBV7-8 and J is TRBJ2-7, with no clear D. This CDR3 spans 16 amino acids. Germline CDR1 and CDR2: SGHVS and FQNEAQ. Trimming removed 2 bases at V and 3 bases at J, with 17 bases between. The CDR3 protein is CASSLIYKSMNYEQYF. The CDR3 region has the DNA TGTGCCAGCAGCTTAATTTATAAATCGATGAACTACGAGCAGTACTTC.

V and J are TRBV3-1 (or the pseudogene TRBV3-2) and TRBJ2-7; D call uncertain. Germline V gene sequence: CDR1 LGHDT, CDR2 YNNKEL (reference sequence). The CDR3 sequence is 11 residues long. V lost 5 bases and J lost 1, with 3 bases in between. In nucleotides, the CDR3 is TGTGCCAGCAGCGGGTCCTACGAGCAGTACTTC. This sequence encodes CASSGSYEQYF.

This rearrangement joins TRBV5-1 to TRBJ2-5; 16 bases line up with TRBD2. The CDR3 has 17 residues. In germline, CDR1 is SGHRS, CDR2 YFSETQ. V lost 4 bases, J lost 5 bases, and 8 bases stayed unmatched. The CDR3 coding sequence is TGCGCCAGCAGCGTGGGGACTAGCGGGAGGGCCGGTGAGACCCAGTACTTC. As protein: CASSVGTSGRAGETQYF.

This clone was detected only once. The chain is built from TRBV11-1 and TRBJ2-7; D is unresolved. Germline V gives CDR1 SGHAT, CDR2 FQDESV (reference sequence). V lost 7 bases and J lost 5, with 15 bases in between. CDR3 length: 13 amino acids. As DNA, the CDR3 is TGTGCCAGCACCTCCCGGGTTTATGACGAGCAGTACTTC. Translated, it gives CASTSRVYDEQYF.

The genes are TRBV27 and TRBJ1-6; D is uncertain. This CDR3 has 14 residues. Trimming stripped 7 bases from V and 10 bases from J, with 17 bases between. The V gene's germline CDR1 is MNHEY and CDR2 SMNVEV (reference sequence). The CDR3 loop reads CASKTIDEPSPLHF. CDR3 coding DNA: TGTGCCAGCAAAACTATCGATGAACCATCACCCCTCCACTTT.

This clone has a single count. The CDR3 reads CASSLLGTTTEAFF. The CDR3 coding sequence is TGCGCCAGCAGCTTGTTAGGGACGACCACTGAAGCTTTCTTT. V gene TRBV5-1 combines with J gene TRBJ1-1; D possibly corresponds to TRBD1 (5 bases). The germline gives CDR1 SGHRS, CDR2 YFSETQ. Trimming removed 1 base at V and 4 bases at J, with 11 bases between. The CDR3 is 14 amino acids.

This CDR3 reads CASKDRNTEAFF. The CDR3 coding sequence is TGTGCCAGTAAGGACAGAAACACTGAAGCTTTCTTT. This chain uses TRBV19 with TRBJ1-1; maybe TRBD1 (6 bases). Trimming removed 7 bases at V and 2 bases at J, with 8 bases between. The germline V gene encodes CDR1 LNHDA and CDR2 SQIVND (reference sequence). The CDR3 is 12 residues long.

V gene TRBV5-1 combines with J gene TRBJ1-1; D gene ambiguous. The CDR3 runs to 14 residues. Germline V gene lookup returns CDR1 SGHRS and CDR2 YFSETQ. V shed 4 bases and J shed 2 bases, with 12 bases lying between them. The CDR3, as DNA: TGCGCCAGCAGCAGAACCACAAGAAACACTGAAGCTTTCTTT. The encoded protein is CASSRTTRNTEAFF.

This chain joins TRBV7-6 and TRBJ2-5; D may be TRBD2 (7 bases). This CDR3 has 16 residues. V was pared by 4 bases and J by 5 bases, with 20 bases between. Germline V gene data show CDR1 as SGHVS and CDR2 as FNYEAQ. The CDR3 DNA follows: TGTGCCAGCAGCTCGCCTCTAAGGGGGGGTAGGGAGACCCAGTACTTC. Translated: CASSSPLRGGRETQYF.